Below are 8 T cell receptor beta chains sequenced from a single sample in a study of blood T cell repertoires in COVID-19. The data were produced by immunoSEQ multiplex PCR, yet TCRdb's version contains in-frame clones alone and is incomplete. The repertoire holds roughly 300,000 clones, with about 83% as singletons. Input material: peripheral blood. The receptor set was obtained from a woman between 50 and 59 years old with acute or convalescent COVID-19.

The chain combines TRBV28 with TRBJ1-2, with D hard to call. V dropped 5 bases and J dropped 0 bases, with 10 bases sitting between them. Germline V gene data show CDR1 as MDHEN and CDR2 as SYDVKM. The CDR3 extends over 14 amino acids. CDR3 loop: CASSPHGSNYGYTF. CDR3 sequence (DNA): TGTGCCAGCAGTCCTCACGGTTCTAACTATGGCTACACCTTC.

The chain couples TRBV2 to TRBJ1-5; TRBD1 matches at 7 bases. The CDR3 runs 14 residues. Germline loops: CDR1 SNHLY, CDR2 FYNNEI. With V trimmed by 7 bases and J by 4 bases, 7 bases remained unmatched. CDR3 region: CASTDRVRNQPQHF. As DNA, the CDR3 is TGTGCCAGCACAGACAGGGTCCGGAATCAGCCCCAGCATTTT. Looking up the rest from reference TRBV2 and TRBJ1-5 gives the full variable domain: EPEVTQTPSHQVTQMGQEVILRCVPISNHLYFYWYRQILGQKVEFLVSFYNNEISEKSEIFDDQFSVERPDGSNFTLKIRSTKLEDSAMYFCASTDRVRNQPQHFGDGTRLSIL.

The CDR3 here is CASSPGGTAGTEAFF. The CDR3 DNA reads as TGTGCCAGTAGTCCAGGGGGAACAGCTGGCACTGAAGCTTTCTTT. The chain employs TRBV19 and TRBJ1-1; TRBD1 matches 7 bases. V lost 5 bases, J lost 4 bases, and 10 bases stayed unmatched. The CDR3 spans 15 residues. In germline, CDR1 is LNHDA, CDR2 SQIVND (reference sequence).

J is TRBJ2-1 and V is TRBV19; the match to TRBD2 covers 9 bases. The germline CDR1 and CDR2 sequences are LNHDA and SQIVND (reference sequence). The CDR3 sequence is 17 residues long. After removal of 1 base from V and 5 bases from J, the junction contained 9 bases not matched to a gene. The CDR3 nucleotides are TGTGCCAGTAGTATAGCGGCTAGCGGGAATTTACACAATGAGCAGTTCTTC. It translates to CASSIAASGNLHNEQFF.

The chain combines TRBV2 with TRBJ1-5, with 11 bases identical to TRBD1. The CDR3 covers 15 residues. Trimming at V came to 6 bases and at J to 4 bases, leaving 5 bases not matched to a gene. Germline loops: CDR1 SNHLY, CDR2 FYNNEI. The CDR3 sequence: CASSADRGLNQPQHF. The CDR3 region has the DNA TGTGCCAGCAGCGCGGACAGGGGGCTGAATCAGCCCCAGCATTTT.

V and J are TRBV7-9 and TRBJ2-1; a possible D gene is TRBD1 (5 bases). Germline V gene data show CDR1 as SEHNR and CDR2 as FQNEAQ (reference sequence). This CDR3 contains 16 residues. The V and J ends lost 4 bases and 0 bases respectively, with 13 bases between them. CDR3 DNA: TGTGCCAGCAGCTCCCCGCAGGGCCTCTCCTACAATGAGCAGTTCTTC. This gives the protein CASSSPQGLSYNEQFF.

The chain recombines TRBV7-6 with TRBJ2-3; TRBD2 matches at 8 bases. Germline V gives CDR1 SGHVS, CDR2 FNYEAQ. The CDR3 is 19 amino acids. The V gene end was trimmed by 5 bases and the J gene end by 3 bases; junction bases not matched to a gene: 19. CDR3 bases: TGTGCCAGCAGCCCAAAGCACTCCGGCTCAACGGGGGGGACAGATACGCAGTATTTT. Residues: CASSPKHSGSTGGTDTQYF.

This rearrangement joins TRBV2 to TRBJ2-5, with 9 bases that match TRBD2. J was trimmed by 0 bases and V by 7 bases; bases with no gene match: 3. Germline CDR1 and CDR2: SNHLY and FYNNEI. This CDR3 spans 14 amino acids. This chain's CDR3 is CASKTSGYQETQYF. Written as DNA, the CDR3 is TGTGCCAGCAAAACTAGCGGGTACCAAGAGACCCAGTACTTC. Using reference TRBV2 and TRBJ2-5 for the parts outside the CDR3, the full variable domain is EPEVTQTPSHQVTQMGQEVILRCVPISNHLYFYWYRQILGQKVEFLVSFYNNEISEKSEIFDDQFSVERPDGSNFTLKIRSTKLEDSAMYFCASKTSGYQETQYFGPGTRLLVL.